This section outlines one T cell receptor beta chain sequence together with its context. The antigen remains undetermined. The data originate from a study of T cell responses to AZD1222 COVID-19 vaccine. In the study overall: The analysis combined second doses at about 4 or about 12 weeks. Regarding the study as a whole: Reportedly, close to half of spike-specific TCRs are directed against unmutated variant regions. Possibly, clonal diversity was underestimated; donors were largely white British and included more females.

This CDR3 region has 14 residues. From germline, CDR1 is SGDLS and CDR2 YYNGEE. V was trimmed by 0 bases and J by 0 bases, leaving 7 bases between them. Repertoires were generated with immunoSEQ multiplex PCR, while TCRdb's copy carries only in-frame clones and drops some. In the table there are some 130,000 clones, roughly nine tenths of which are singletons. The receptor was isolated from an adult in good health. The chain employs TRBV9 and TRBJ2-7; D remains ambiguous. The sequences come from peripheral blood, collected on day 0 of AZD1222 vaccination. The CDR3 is CASSVGRSSYEQYF. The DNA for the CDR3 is TGTGCCAGCAGCGTAGGCCGTAGCTCCTACGAGCAGTACTTC. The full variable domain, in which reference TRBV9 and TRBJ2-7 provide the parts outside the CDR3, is DSGVTQTPKHLITATGQRVTLRCSPRSGDLSVYWYQQSLDQGLQFLIQYYNGEERAKGNILERFSAQQFPDLHSELNLSSLELGDSALYFCASSVGRSSYEQYFGPGTRLTVT.